Below, one TCR beta chain is given with its context. As yet, its antigen is unknown. The data belong to a study of identical twins. Study outcomes and limitations: In beta out-of-frame sequences, the excess sharing between twins was weaker.

Trimming pared 3 bases from V and 3 bases from J, leaving 11 bases between. This CDR3 is 14 amino acids long. Germline V gene data show CDR1 as SEHNR and CDR2 as FQNEAQ (reference sequence). Donors were all healthy Caucasians. TCRdb analysed the 5' RACE reads with MiXCR anew, one entry per CDR3 protein. Of about 190,000 distinct CDR3 sequences listed, 15% are singletons. This sample also appeared in a second study, on T cells expressing NK-cell markers. That paper states: Among eight sequenced donors, seven carried HCMV seropositivity while one was seronegative.

The source is a woman aged 18-29 years in good health. Sequencing input: CD8+ T cells sorted from blood. The J gene is TRBJ1-1, the V gene TRBV7-9, with D perhaps TRBD1 (5 bases). Here the CDR3 DNA reads TGTGCCAGCAGCTTCGAGCAGGGAGACACTGAAGCTTTCTTT. Its translation: CASSFEQGDTEAFF.